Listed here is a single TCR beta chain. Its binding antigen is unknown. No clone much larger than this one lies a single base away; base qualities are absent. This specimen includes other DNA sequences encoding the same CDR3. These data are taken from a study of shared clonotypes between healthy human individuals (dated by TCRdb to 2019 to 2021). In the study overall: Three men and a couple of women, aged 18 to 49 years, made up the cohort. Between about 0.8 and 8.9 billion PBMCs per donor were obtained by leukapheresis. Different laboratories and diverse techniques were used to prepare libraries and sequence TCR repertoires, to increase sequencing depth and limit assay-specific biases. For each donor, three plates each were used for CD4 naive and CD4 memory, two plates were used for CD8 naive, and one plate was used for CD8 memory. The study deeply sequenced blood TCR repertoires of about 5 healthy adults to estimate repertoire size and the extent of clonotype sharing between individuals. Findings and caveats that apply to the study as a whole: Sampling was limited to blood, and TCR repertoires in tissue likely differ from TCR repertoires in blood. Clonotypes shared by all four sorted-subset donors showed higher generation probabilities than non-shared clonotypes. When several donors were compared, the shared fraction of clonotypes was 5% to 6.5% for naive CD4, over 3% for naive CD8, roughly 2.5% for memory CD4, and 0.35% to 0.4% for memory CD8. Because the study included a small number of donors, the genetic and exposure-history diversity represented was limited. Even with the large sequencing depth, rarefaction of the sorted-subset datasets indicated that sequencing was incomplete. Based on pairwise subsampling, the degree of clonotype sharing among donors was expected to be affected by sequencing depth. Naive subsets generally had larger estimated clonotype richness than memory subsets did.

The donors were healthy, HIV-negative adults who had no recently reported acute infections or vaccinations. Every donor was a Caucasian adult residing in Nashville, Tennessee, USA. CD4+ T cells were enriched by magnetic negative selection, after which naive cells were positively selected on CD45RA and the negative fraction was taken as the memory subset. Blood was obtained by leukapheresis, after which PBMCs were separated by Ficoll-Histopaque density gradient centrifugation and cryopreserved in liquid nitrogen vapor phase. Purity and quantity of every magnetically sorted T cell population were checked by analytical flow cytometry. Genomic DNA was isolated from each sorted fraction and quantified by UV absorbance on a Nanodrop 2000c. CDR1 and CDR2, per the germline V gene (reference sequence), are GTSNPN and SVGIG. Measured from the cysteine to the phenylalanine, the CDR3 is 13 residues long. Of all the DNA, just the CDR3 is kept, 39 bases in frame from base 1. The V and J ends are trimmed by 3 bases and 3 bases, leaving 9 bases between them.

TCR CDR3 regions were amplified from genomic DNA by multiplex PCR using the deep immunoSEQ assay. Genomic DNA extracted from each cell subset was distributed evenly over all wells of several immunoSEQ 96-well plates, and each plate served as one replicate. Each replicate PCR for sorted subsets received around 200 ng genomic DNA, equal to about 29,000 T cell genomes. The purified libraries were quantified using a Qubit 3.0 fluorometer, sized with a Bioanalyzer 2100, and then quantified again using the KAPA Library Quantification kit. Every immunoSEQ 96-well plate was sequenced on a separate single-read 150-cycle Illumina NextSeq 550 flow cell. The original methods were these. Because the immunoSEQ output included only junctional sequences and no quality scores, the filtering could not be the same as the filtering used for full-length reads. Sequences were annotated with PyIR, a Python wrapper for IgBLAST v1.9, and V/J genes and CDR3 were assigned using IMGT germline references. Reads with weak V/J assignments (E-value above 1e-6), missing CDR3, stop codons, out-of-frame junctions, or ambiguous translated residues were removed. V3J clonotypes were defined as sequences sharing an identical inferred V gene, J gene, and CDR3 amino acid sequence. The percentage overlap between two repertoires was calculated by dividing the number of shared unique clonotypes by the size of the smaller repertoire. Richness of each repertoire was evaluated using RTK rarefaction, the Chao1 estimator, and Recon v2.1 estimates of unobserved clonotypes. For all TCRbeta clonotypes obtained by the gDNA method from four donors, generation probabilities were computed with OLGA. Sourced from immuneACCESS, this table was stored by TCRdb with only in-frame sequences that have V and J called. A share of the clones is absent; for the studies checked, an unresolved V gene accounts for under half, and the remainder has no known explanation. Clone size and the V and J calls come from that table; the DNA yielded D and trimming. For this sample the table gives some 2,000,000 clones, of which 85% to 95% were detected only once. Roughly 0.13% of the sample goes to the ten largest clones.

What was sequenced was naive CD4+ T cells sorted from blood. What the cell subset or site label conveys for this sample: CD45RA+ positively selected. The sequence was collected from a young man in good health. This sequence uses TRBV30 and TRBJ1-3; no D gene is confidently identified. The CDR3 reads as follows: CAWSVGNGNTIYF. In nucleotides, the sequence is TGTGCCTGGAGCGTAGGGAATGGAAACACCATATATTTT.